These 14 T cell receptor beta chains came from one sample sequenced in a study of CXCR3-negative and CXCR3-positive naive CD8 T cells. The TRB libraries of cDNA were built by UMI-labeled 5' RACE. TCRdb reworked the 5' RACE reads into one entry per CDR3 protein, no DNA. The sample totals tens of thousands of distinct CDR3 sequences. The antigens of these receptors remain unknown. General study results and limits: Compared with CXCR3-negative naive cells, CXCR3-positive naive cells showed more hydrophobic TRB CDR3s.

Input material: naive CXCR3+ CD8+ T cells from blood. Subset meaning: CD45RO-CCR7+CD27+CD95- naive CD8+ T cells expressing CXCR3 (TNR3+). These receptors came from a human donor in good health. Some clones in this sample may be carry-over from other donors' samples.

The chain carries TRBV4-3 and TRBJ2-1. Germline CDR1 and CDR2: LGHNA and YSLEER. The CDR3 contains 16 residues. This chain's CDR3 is CASSQDADLIWGEQFF.

The CDR3: CASSLDDREIFSGNTIYF. V gene TRBV7-9 combines with J gene TRBJ1-3. Germline V gene sequence: CDR1 SEHNR, CDR2 FQNEAQ (reference sequence). This CDR3 is built from 18 residues.

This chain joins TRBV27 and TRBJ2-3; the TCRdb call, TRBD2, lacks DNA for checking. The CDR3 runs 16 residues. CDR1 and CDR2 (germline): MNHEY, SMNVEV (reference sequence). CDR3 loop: CASSLPPGGATDTQYF.

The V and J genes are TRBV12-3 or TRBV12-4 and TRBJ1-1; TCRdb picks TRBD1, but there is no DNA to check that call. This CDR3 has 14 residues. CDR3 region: CASRLRDRDTEAFF.

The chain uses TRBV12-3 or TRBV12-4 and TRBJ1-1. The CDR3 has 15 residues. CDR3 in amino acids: CASSLAAAVNTEAFF.

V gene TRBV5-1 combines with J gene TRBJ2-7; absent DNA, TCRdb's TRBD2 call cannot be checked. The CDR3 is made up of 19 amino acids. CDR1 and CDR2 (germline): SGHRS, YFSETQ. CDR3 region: CASSPSGTSGVLISYEQYF.

The CDR3 region is CASSLWVGTTDTQYF. J is TRBJ2-3 and V is TRBV7-2; absent DNA, TCRdb's TRBD1 call cannot be checked. The germline CDR1 and CDR2 sequences are SGHTA and FQGNSA. The CDR3 is made up of 15 amino acids.

The CDR3 spells CASSQGLAANNEQFF. V usage is TRBV12-3 or TRBV12-4 and J usage is TRBJ2-1; without DNA, the TCRdb call of TRBD2 cannot be checked. This CDR3 region has 15 residues.

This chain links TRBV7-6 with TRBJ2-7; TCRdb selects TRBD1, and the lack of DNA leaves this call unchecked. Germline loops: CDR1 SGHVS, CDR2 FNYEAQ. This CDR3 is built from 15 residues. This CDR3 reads CASSPGTGASYEQYF.

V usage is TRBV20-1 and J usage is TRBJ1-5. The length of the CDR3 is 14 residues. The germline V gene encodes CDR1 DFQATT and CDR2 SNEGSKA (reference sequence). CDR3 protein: CSASEGVDHQPQHF.

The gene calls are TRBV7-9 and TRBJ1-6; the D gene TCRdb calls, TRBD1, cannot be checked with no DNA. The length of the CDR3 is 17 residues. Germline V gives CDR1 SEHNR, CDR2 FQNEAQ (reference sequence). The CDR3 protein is CASSLTGANSYNSPLHF.

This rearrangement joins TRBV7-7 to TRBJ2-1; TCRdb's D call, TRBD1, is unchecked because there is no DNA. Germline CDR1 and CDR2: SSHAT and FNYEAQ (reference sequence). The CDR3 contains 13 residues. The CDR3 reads CATGTGNSNEQFF.

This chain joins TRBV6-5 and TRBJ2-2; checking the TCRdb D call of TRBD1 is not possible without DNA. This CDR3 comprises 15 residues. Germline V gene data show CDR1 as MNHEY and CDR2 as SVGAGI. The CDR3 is CASTTWDRYTGELFF.

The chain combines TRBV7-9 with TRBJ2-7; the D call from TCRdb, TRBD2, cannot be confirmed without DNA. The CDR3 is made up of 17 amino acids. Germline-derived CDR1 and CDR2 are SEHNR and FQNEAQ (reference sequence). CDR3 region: CASSPYLATGRFYEQYF. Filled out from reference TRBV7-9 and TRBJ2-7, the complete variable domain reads DTGVSQNPRHKITKRGQNVTFRCDPISEHNRLYWYRQTLGQGPEFLTYFQNEAQLEKSRLLSDRFSAERPKGSFSTLEIQRTEQGDSAMYLCASSPYLATGRFYEQYFGPGTRLTVT.